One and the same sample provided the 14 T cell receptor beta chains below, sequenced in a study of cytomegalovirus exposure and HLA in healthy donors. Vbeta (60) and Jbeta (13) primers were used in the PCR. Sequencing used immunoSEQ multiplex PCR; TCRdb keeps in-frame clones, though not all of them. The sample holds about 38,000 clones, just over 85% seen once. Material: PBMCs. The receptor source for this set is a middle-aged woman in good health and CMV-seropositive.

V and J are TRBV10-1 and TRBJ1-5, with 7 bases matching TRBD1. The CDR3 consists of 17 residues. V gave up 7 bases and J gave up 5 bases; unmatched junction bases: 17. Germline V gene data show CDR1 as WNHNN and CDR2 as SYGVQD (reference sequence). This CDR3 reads CASTLTWQGVRYQPQHF. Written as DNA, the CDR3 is TGCGCCAGCACCCTCACCTGGCAGGGGGTTCGCTATCAGCCCCAGCATTTT.

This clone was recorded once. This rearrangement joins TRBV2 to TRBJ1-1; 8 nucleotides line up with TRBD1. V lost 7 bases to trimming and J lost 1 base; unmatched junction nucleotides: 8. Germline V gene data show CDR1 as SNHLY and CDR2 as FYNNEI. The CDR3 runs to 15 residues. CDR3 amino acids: CASNGRTGRNTEAFF. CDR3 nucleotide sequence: TGTGCCAGCAATGGACGGACAGGGAGGAACACTGAAGCTTTCTTT.

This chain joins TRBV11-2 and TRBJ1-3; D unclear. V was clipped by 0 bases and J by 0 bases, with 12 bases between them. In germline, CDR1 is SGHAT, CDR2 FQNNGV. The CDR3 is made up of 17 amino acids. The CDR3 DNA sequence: TGTGCCAGCAGCTTAGAGGGCACCTCAGCCTCTGGAAACACCATATATTTT. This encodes CASSLEGTSASGNTIYF.

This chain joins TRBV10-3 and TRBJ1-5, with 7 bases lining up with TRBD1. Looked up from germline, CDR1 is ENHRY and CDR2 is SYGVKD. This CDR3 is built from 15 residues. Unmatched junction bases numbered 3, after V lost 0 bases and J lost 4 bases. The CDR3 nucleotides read TGTGCCATCAGTGAGTCCGGGACAGAGAATCAGCCCCAGCATTTT. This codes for CAISESGTENQPQHF.

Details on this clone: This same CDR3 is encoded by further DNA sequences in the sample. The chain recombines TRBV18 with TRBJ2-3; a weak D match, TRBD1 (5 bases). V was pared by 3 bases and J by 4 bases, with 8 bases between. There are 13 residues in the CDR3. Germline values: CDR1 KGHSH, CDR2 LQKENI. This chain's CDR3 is CASSPDSSDTQYF. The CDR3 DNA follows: TGTGCCAGCTCACCCGACAGTTCAGATACGCAGTATTTT.

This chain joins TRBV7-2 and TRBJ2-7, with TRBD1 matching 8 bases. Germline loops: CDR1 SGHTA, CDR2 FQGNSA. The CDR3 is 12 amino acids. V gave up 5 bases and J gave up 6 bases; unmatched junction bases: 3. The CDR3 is CASSRDRGEQYF. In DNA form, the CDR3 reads TGTGCCAGCAGCCGCGACAGGGGCGAGCAGTACTTC.

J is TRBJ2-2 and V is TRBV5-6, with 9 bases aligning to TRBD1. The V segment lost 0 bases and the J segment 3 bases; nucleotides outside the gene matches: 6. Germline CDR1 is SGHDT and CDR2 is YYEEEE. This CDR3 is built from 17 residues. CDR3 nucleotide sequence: TGTGCCAGCAGCTTGGTTAGGGACAGGGAGGACACCGGGGAGCTGTTTTTT. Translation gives CASSLVRDREDTGELFF.

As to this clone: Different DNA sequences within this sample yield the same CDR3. CDR3 residues: CASLHRDIRGYTF. In DNA, the CDR3 is TGTGCAAGCCTCCACCGGGACATTCGCGGCTACACCTTC. The J gene is TRBJ1-2, the V gene TRBV12-2; TRBD1 is taken as the D call from the table, unchecked against the DNA. TRBV12-2 is a pseudogene locus. The CDR3 has 13 residues.

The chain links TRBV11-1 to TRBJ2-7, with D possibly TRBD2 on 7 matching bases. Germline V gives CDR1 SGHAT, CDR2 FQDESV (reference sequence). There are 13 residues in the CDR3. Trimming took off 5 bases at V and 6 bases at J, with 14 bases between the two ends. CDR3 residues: CASSGGGEVEQYF. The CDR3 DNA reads TGTGCCAGCAGCGGGGGGGGCGAGGTCGAGCAGTACTTC. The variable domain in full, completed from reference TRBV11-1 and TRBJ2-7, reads EAEVAQSPRYKITEKSQAVAFWCDPISGHATLYWYRQILGQGPELLVQFQDESVVDDSQLPKDRFSAERLKGVDSTLKIQPAELGDSAMYLCASSGGGEVEQYFGPGTRLTVT.

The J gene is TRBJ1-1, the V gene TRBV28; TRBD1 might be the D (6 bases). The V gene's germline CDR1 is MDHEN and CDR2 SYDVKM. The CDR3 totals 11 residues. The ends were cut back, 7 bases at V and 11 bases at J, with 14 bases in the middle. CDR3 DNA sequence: TGTGCCAGCACCTTACAGGGTAAGGCTTTCTTT. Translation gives CASTLQGKAFF.

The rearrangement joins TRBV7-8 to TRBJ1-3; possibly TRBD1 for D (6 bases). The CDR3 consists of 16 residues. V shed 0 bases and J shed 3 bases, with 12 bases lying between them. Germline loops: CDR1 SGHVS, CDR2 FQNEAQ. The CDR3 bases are TGTGCCAGCAGCTTAGCCTTGACAGGACTTGGAAACACCATATATTTT. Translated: CASSLALTGLGNTIYF.

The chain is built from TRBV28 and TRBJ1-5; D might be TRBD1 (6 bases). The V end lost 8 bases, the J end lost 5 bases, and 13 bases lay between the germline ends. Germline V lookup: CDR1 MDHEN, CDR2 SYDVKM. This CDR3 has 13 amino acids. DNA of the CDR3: TGTGCCAGCGACACACAGGGAGATCAGCCCCAGCATTTT. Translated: CASDTQGDQPQHF.

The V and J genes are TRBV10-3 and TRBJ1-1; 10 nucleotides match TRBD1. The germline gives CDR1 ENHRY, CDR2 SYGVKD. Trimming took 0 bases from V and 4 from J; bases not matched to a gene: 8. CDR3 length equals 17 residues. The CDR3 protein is CAISESLTGGGGTEAFF. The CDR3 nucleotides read TGTGCCATCAGTGAGTCTTTGACAGGGGGCGGGGGCACTGAAGCTTTCTTT.

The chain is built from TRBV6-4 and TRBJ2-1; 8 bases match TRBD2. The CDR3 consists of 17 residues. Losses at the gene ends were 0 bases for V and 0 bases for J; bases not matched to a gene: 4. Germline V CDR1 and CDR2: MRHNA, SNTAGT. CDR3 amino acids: CASSDSSGGGSYNEQFF. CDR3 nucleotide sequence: TGTGCCAGCAGTGACTCTTCGGGGGGGGGCTCCTACAATGAGCAGTTCTTC.